The clone carrying this T cell receptor (beta chain) was seen repeatedly, ten times or more. TCRdb ran MiXCR on the RT-PCR reads and lists one entry per CDR3 protein. The profile shows hundreds of thousands of distinct CDR3 sequences, 12% to 15% of them singletons. The sample comprised memory CD4+ T cells from blood. This clonotype originated in a female donor in good health, serving as a healthy control.

CDR3 in amino acids: CASSSPKETQYF. As DNA, the CDR3 is TGTGCCAGCAGTTCTCCCAAGGAGACCCAGTACTTC. The chain links TRBV6-5 to TRBJ2-5; D is undetermined. CDR1 and CDR2 from the germline V gene are MNHEY and SVGAGI. The CDR3 has 12 amino acids. V was trimmed by 4 bases and J by 5 bases, leaving 8 bases between them.